The clone carrying this T cell receptor beta chain was picked up a small number of times. PCR used 60 Vbeta primers and 13 Jbeta primers. Only in-frame clones appear in the TCRdb table, and some are missing; sequencing was by immunoSEQ multiplex PCR. The table has 150,000 or so clones, roughly 74% seen once. The data derive from a study of cytomegalovirus exposure and HLA in healthy donors. Losses at the gene ends were 10 bases for V and 8 bases for J; bases not matched to a gene: 18. Germline CDR1 and CDR2: SNHLY and FYNNEI. This CDR3 has 16 amino acids. The clonotype was recovered from a man in his late teens or twenties in good health and CMV-seronegative. Sequences were obtained from PBMCs. This chain joins TRBV2 and TRBJ1-4; TRBD1 matches 8 bases. CDR3 sequence reads: CATSDRARTGEEKLFF. CDR3 sequence (DNA): TGTGCCACCTCGGACAGGGCGCGAACAGGGGAGGAAAAACTGTTTTTT.